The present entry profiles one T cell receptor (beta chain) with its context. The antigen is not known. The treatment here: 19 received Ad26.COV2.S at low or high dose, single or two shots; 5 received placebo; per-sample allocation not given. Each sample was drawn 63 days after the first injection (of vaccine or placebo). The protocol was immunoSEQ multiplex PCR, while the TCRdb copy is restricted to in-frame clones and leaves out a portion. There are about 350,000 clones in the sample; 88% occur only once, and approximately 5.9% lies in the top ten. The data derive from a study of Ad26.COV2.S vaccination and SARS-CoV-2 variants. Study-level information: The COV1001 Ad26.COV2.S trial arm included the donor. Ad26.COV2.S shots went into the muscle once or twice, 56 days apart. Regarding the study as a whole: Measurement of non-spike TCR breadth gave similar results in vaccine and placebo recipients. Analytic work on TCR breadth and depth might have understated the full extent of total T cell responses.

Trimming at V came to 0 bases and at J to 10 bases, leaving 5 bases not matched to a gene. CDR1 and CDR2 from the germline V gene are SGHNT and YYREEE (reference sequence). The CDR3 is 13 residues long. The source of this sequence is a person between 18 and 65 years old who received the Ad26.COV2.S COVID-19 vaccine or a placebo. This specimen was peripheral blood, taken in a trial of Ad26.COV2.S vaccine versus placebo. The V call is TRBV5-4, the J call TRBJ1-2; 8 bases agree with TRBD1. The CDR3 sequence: CASSLETGDTYTF. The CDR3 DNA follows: TGTGCCAGCAGCTTGGAGACAGGGGATACCTACACCTTC.